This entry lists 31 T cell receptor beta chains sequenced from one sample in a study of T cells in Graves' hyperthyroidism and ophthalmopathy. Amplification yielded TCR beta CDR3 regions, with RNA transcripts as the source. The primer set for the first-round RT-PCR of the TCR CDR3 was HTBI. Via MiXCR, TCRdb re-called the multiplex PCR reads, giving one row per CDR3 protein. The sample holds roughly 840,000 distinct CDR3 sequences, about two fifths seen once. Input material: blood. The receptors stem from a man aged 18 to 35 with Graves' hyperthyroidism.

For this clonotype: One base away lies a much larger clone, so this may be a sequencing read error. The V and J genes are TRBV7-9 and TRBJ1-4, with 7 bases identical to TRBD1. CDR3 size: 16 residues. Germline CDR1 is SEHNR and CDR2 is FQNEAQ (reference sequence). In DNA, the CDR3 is TGTGCCAACAGCATCCTCTGGGGACAGTCTAATGAAAAACTGTTTTTT. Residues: CANSILWGQSNEKLFF. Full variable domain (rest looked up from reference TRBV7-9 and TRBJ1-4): DTGVSQNPRHKITKRGQNVTFRCDPISEHNRLYWYRQTLGQGPEFLTYFQNEAQLEKSRLLSDRFSAERPKGSFSTLEIQRTEQGDSAMYLCANSILWGQSNEKLFFGSGTQLSVL.

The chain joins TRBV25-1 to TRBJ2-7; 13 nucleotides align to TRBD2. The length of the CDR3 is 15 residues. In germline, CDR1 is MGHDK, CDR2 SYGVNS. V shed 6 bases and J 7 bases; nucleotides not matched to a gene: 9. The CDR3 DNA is TGTGCCAGCAGGAGGACTAGCGGGAGCTCGAGGGAGCAGTACTTC. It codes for CASRRTSGSSREQYF.

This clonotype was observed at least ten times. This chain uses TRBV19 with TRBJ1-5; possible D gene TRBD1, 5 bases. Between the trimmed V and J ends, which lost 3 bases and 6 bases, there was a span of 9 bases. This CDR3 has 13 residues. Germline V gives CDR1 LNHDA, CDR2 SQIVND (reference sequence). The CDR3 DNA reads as TGTGCCAGTAGTATGGGGGATAGTCAGCCCCAGCATTTT. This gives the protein CASSMGDSQPQHF.

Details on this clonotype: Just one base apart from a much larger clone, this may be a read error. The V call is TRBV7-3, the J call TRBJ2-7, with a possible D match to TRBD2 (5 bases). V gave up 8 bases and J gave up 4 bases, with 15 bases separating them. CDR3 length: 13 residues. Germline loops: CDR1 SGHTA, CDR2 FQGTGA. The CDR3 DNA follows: TGTGCCAGCGCCCGCGGGTCGGGGTACGAGCAGTACTTC. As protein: CASARGSGYEQYF.

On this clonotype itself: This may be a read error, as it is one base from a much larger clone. The CDR3 DNA follows: TGTGCCATCAGTCTCGGGAACACTGAAGCTTCCTTT. Translation gives CAISLGNTEASF. The J gene is TRBJ1-1, the V gene TRBV10-3; D uncertain. The germline CDR1 and CDR2 sequences are ENHRY and SYGVKD. The CDR3 has 12 amino acids.

In DNA form, the CDR3 reads TGCGCCAGCAGCCAAAAACAGGACAGGAGAGAGACCCAGTACTTC. Residues: CASSQKQDRRETQYF. This sequence joins TRBV4-3 and TRBJ2-5; 7 bases map to TRBD1. The V and J ends lost 2 bases and 4 bases, in that order; junction bases with no gene match: 7. CDR1 LGHNA and CDR2 YSLEER come from the germline V gene. The CDR3 spans 15 residues.

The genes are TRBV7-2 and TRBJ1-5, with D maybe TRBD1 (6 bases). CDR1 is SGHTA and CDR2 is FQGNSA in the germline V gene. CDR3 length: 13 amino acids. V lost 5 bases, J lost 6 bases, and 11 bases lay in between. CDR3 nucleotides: TGTGCCAGCAGCCTACAGGGTTTTCAGCCCCAGCATTTT. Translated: CASSLQGFQPQHF.

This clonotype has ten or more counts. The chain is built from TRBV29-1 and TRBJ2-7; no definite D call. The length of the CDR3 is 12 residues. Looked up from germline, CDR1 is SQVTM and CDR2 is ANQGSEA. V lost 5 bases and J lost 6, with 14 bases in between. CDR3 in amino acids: CSVLGDPAEQYF. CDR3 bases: TGCAGCGTTCTTGGCGACCCTGCCGAGCAGTACTTC.

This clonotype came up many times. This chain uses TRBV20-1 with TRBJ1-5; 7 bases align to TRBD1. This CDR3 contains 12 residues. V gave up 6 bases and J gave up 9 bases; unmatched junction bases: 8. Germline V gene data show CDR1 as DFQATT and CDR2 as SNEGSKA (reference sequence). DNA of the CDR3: TGCAGTGCGCAGAGGACAGGAGCGCCCCAGCATTTT. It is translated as CSAQRTGAPQHF.

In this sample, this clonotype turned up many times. The CDR3 coding sequence is TGTGCCAGCAGCCACATACAGGGGGCGTCCTCTGGGGCCAACGTCCTGACTTTC. This codes for CASSHIQGASSGANVLTF. This sequence joins TRBV7-9 and TRBJ2-6, with 9 bases identical to TRBD1. This CDR3 has 18 residues. The V segment lost 5 bases and the J segment 0 bases; nucleotides outside the gene matches: 8. Germline V gives CDR1 SEHNR, CDR2 FQNEAQ (reference sequence).

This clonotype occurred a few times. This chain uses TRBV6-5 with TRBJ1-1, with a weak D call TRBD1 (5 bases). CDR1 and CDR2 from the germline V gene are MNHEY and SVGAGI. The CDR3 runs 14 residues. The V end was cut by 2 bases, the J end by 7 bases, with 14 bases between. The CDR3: CASSYRTGGGEAFF. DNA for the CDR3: TGTGCCAGCAGTTACAGAACAGGTGGAGGTGAAGCTTTCTTT.

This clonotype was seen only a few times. CDR3 nucleotide sequence: TGTGCCAGCAGTTACGGGTTTGGGGACACTGAAGCTTTCTTT. Its translation: CASSYGFGDTEAFF. V usage is TRBV6-2 or TRBV6-3 and J usage is TRBJ1-1; D not resolved. The germline V gene has CDR1 MNHEY and CDR2 SVGEGT. V gave up 2 bases and J gave up 3 bases, with 10 bases separating them. This CDR3 is built from 14 residues.

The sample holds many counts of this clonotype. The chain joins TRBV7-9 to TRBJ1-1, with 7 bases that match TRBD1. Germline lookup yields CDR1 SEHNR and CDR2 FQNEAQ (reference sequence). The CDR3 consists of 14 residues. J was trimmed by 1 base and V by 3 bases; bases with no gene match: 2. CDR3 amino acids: CASSLTGPNTEAFF. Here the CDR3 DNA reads TGTGCCAGCAGCTTGACAGGGCCGAACACTGAAGCTTTCTTT.

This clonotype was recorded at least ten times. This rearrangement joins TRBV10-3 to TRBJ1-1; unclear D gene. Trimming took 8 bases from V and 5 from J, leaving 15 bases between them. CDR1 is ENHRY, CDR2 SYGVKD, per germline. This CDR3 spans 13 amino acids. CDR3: CAIQVGGGTEAFF. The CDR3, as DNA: TGTGCCATCCAGGTGGGTGGAGGGACTGAAGCTTTCTTT.

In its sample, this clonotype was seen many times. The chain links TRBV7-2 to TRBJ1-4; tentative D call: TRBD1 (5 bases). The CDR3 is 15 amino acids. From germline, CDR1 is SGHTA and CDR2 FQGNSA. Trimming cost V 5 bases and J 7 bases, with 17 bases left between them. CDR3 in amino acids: CASSLDSLGGEKLFF. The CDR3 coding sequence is TGTGCCAGCAGCCTCGACAGTCTAGGAGGTGAAAAACTGTTTTTT.

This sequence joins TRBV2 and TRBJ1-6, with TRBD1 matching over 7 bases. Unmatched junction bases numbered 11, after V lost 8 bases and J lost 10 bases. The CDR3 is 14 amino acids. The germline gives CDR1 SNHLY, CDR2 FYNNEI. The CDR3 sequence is CASGEDRVLSPLHF. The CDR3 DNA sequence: TGTGCCAGCGGAGAAGACAGGGTCTTATCACCCCTCCACTTT. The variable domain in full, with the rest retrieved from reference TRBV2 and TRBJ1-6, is EPEVTQTPSHQVTQMGQEVILRCVPISNHLYFYWYRQILGQKVEFLVSFYNNEISEKSEIFDDQFSVERPDGSNFTLKIRSTKLEDSAMYFCASGEDRVLSPLHFGNGTRLTVT.

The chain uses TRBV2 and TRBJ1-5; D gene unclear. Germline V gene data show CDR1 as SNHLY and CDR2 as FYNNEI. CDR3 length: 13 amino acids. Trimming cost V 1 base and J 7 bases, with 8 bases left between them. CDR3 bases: TGTGCCAGCAGTGAAGATAGTGAACAGCCCCAGCATTTT. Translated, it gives CASSEDSEQPQHF. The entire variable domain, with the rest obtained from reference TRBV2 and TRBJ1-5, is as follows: EPEVTQTPSHQVTQMGQEVILRCVPISNHLYFYWYRQILGQKVEFLVSFYNNEISEKSEIFDDQFSVERPDGSNFTLKIRSTKLEDSAMYFCASSEDSEQPQHFGDGTRLSIL.

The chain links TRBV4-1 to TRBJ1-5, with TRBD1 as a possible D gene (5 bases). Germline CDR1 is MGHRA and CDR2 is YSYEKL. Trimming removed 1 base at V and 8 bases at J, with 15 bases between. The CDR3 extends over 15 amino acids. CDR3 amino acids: CASSQVQAVREPQHF. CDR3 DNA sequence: TGCGCCAGCAGCCAAGTACAGGCCGTAAGAGAGCCCCAGCATTTT.

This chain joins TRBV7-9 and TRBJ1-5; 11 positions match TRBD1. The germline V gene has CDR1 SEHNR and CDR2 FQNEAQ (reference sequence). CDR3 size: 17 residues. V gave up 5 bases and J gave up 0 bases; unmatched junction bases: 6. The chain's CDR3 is CASSPGTGGSSNQPQHF. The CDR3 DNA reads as TGTGCCAGCAGCCCTGGGACAGGGGGGAGTAGCAATCAGCCCCAGCATTTT.

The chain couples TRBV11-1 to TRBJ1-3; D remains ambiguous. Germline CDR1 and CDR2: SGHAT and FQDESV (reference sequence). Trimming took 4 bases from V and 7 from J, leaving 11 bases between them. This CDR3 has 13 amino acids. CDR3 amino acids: CASSWEFQNTIYF. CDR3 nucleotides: TGTGCCAGCAGCTGGGAGTTTCAGAACACCATATATTTT.

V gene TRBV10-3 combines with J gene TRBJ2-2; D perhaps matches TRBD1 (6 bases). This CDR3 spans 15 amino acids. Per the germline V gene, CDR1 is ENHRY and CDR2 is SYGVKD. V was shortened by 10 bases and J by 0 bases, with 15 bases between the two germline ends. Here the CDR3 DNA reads TGTGCCAGCGGGTTGAAGGGGGCGAACACCGGGGAGCTGTTTTTT. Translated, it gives CASGLKGANTGELFF.

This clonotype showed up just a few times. CDR3 nucleotides: TGTGCCAGCAGTGGCCCCAGGGGGCTGGGAGAAAAACTGTTTTTT. It codes for CASSGPRGLGEKLFF. V and J are TRBV6-6 and TRBJ1-4, with 8 bases matching TRBD1. With 5 bases clipped from V and 8 bases from J, the junction kept 10 bases outside the gene matches. Germline CDR1 reads MNHNY; CDR2 reads SVGAGI (reference sequence). This CDR3 is 15 amino acids long.

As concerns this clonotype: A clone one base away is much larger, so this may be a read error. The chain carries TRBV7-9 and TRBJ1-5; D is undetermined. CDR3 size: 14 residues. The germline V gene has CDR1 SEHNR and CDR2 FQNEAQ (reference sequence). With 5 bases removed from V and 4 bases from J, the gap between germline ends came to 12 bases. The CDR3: CASSIGPWNQPQHF. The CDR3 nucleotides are TGTGCCAGCAGCATCGGGCCCTGGAATCAGCCCCAGCATTTT.

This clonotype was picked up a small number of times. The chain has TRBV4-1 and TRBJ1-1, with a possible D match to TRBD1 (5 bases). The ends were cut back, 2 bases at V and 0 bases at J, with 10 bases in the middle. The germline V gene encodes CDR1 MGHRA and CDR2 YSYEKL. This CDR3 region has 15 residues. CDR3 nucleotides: TGCGCCAGCAGCCAAACAGGACCTCTGAACACTGAAGCTTTCTTT. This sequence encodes CASSQTGPLNTEAFF.

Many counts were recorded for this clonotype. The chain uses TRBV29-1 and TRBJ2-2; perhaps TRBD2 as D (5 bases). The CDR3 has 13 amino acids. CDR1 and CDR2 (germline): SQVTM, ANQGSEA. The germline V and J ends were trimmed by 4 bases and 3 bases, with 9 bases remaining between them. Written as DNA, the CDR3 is TGCAGCGTTGTAGTCGGGGACACCGGGGAGCTGTTTTTT. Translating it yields CSVVVGDTGELFF.

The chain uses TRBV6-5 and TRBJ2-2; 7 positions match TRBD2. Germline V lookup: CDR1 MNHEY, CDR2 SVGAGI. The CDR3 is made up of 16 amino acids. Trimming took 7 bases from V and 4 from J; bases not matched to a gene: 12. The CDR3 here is CASNSLAGVATGELFF. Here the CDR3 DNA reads TGTGCCAGCAACTCCCTTGCGGGGGTAGCCACCGGGGAGCTGTTTTTT.

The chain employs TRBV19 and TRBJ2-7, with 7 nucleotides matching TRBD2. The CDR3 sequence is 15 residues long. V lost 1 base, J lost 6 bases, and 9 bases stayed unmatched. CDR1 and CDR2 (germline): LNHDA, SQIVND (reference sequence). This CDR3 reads CASSIASSGRVEQYF. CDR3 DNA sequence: TGTGCCAGTAGTATAGCCTCAAGTGGGAGGGTCGAGCAGTACTTC. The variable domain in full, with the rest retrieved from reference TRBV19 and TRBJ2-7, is DGGITQSPKYLFRKEGQNVTLSCEQNLNHDAMYWYRQDPGQGLRLIYYSQIVNDFQKGDIAEGYSVSREKKESFPLTVTSAQKNPTAFYLCASSIASSGRVEQYFGPGTRLTVT.

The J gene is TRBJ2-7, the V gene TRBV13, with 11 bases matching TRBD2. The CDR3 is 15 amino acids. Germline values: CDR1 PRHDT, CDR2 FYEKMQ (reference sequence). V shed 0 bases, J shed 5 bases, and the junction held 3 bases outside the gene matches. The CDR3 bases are TGTGCCAGCAGCTTAGGTAGCGGGAGGGCCCACGAGCAGTACTTC. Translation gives CASSLGSGRAHEQYF.

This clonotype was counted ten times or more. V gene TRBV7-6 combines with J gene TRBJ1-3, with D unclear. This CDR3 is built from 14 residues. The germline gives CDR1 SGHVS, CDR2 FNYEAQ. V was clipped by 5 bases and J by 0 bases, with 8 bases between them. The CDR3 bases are TGTGCCAGCAGCGACGGAGGCTCTGGAAACACCATATATTTT. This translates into CASSDGGSGNTIYF.

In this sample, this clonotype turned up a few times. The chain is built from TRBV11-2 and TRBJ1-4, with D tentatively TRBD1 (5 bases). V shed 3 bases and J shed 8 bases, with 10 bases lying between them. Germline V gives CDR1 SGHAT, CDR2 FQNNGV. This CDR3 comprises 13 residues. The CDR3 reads CASSFSGGEKLFF. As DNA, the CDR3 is TGTGCCAGCAGCTTCTCTGGGGGAGAAAAACTGTTTTTT.

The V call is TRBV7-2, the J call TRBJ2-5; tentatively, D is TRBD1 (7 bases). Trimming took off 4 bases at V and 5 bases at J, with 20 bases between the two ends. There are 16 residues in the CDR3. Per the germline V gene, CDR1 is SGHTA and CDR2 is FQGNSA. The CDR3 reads CASSSTGSGVGETQYF. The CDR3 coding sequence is TGTGCCAGCAGCTCGACAGGGTCGGGGGTAGGGGAGACCCAGTACTTC.